A single sample gave rise to the 24 T cell receptor beta chains below, sequenced in a study of CD8 T cells in ankylosing spondylitis. TCRdb re-called the 5' RACE reads with MiXCR, one entry per CDR3 protein. This sample carries approximately 290,000 distinct CDR3 sequences, roughly 20% of them seen once, and the ten largest clones take 3.5%. Sequences were obtained from blood, either unsorted or a sorted T cell fraction (not recorded which). These receptors all stem from a female donor with ankylosing spondylitis or in good health (not recorded which).

The table lists this clonotype with many counts. The CDR3 reads CSAHVGVAGVWDNEQFF. CDR3 DNA: TGCAGTGCTCACGTCGGGGTAGCGGGAGTCTGGGACAATGAGCAGTTCTTC. This chain connects TRBV20-1 to TRBJ2-1, with 9 positions matching TRBD2. The CDR3 spans 17 residues. The V and J ends lost 5 bases and 5 bases, in that order; junction bases with no gene match: 16. CDR1 and CDR2 (germline): DFQATT, SNEGSKA (reference sequence).

V usage is TRBV7-2 and J usage is TRBJ1-2; 8 bases are a match to TRBD1. V was pared by 4 bases and J by 5 bases, with 12 bases of the junction left unmatched. The CDR3 is 16 amino acids. Germline-derived CDR1 and CDR2 are SGHTA and FQGNSA. In DNA form, the CDR3 reads TGTGCCAGCAGCTGGACAGGGCGCCAACTTGGGTATGGCTACACCTTC. As protein: CASSWTGRQLGYGYTF.

This clonotype was seen only a few times. The rearrangement joins TRBV10-3 to TRBJ2-7; D not certain. Between the trimmed V and J ends, which lost 3 bases and 1 base, there was a span of 10 bases. In germline, CDR1 is ENHRY, CDR2 SYGVKD. The CDR3 contains 14 residues. DNA of the CDR3: TGTGCCATCAGTGACCCAGTGAGGTCCTACGAGCAGTACTTC. Protein product: CAISDPVRSYEQYF.

This clonotype occurred many times. V usage is TRBV20-1 and J usage is TRBJ2-1, with 11 bases fitting TRBD2. The CDR3 is made up of 13 amino acids. CDR1 DFQATT and CDR2 SNEGSKA come from the germline V gene (reference sequence). V lost 4 bases and J lost 6; bases outside the gene matches: 2. CDR3 sequence: CSATGLAGNEQFF. The DNA for the CDR3 is TGCAGTGCTACCGGACTAGCGGGCAATGAGCAGTTCTTC.

In this sample, this clonotype turned up many times. The chain joins TRBV29-1 to TRBJ1-2, with TRBD1 matching over 8 bases. With 0 bases clipped from V and 5 bases from J, the junction kept 14 bases outside the gene matches. Germline loops: CDR1 SQVTM, CDR2 ANQGSEA. CDR3 length: 17 residues. The CDR3 nucleotides are TGCAGCGTTGAAGATATAATCGGGGACAGGATTTCGTATGGCTACACCTTC. Protein sequence: CSVEDIIGDRISYGYTF. Filled out from reference TRBV29-1 and TRBJ1-2, the complete variable domain reads SAVISQKPSRDICQRGTSLTIQCQVDSQVTMMFWYRQQPGQSLTLIATANQGSEATYESGFVIDKFPISRPNLTFSTLTVSNMSPEDSSIYLCSVEDIIGDRISYGYTFGSGTRLTVV.

The genes are TRBV7-2 and TRBJ2-3, with 9 bases fitting TRBD1. The CDR3 runs to 16 residues. CDR1 is SGHTA and CDR2 is FQGNSA in the germline V gene. The trim removed 1 base at V and 1 base at J, leaving 3 bases unmatched. The CDR3 region has the DNA TGTGCCAGCAGCTTAGGAGGGACAGGGCGCACAGATACGCAGTATTTT. This codes for CASSLGGTGRTDTQYF.

This clonotype came up many times. V usage is TRBV12-3 or TRBV12-4 and J usage is TRBJ2-1; 9 bases map to TRBD1. The CDR3 extends over 14 amino acids. J gave up 4 bases and V 5 bases, and 3 bases lay outside the gene matches. CDR3 protein: CASSGTGLYNEQFF. The CDR3 bases are TGTGCCAGCAGTGGGACAGGGTTATACAATGAGCAGTTCTTC.

This clonotype has just a few counts. This rearrangement joins TRBV4-1 to TRBJ2-1; no reliable D call. The length of the CDR3 is 16 residues. CDR1 MGHRA and CDR2 YSYEKL come from the germline V gene. V lost 4 bases and J 0 bases, leaving 13 bases between the germline ends. The CDR3 DNA is TGCGCCAGCAGCCCTAGGACCGCCAGCTCCTACAATGAGCAGTTCTTC. This codes for CASSPRTASSYNEQFF.

V is TRBV12-3 or TRBV12-4 and J is TRBJ2-2; no clear D gene. This CDR3 spans 13 amino acids. With 1 base removed from V and 6 bases from J, the gap between germline ends came to 6 bases. In DNA, the CDR3 is TGTGCCAGCAGTTTAGTGGCACCCGGGGAGCTGTTTTTT. Translating it yields CASSLVAPGELFF.

This clonotype was seen only a few times. The rearrangement uses TRBV19 and TRBJ1-5, with a weak D call TRBD1 (5 bases). Germline V gives CDR1 LNHDA, CDR2 SQIVND (reference sequence). The length of the CDR3 is 13 residues. V lost 4 bases to trimming and J lost 6 bases, with 10 bases between them. CDR3 in amino acids: CASSNGAAQPQHF. In DNA form, the CDR3 reads TGTGCCAGTAGTAATGGGGCCGCTCAGCCCCAGCATTTT.

This clonotype was seen a handful of times. This sequence joins TRBV7-9 and TRBJ1-2, with a possible D match to TRBD1 (5 bases). Between the trimmed V and J ends, which lost 2 bases and 3 bases, there was a span of 7 bases. This CDR3 comprises 13 residues. Germline V lookup: CDR1 SEHNR, CDR2 FQNEAQ (reference sequence). In DNA, the CDR3 is TGTGCCAGCAGCTTACAGGGAGACTATGGCTACACCTTC. Translation gives CASSLQGDYGYTF.

This clonotype is judged medium-sized. The V call is TRBV20-1, the J call TRBJ2-3, with 8 bases aligning to TRBD2. The germline gives CDR1 DFQATT, CDR2 SNEGSKA (reference sequence). The CDR3 has 15 residues. Trimming at V came to 5 bases and at J to 5 bases, leaving 12 bases not matched to a gene. The CDR3 is CSAFPLAGLGDTQYF. The CDR3 DNA reads TGCAGTGCTTTTCCCTTAGCGGGACTGGGAGATACGCAGTATTTT.

The chain couples TRBV29-1 to TRBJ1-4, with D possibly TRBD1 on 5 matching bases. V lost 5 bases, J lost 5 bases, and 15 bases lay in between. CDR3 size: 14 residues. Germline V gene sequence: CDR1 SQVTM, CDR2 ANQGSEA. CDR3 in DNA: TGCAGCGTTCAGGTGGACGGGGGAAATGAAAAACTGTTTTTT. This codes for CSVQVDGGNEKLFF.

The chain recombines TRBV18 with TRBJ2-5; tentatively, D is TRBD2 (6 bases). Germline V gene data show CDR1 as KGHSH and CDR2 as LQKENI. V lost 3 bases to trimming and J lost 0 bases, with 23 bases between them. This CDR3 comprises 19 residues. CDR3 in DNA: TGTGCCAGCTCACCCCGCTCGTGGGAGGCGACCTGGTACCAAGAGACCCAGTACTTC. This codes for CASSPRSWEATWYQETQYF.

This clonotype showed up just a few times. The chain employs TRBV29-1 and TRBJ2-1; 10 bases are a match to TRBD2. With 4 bases clipped from V and 10 bases from J, the junction kept 10 bases outside the gene matches. This CDR3 has 14 residues. CDR1 SQVTM and CDR2 ANQGSEA come from the germline V gene. The CDR3, as DNA: TGCAGCGTTGGGCCCGGGACTAGCGTCCCCGAGCAGTTCTTC. This gives the protein CSVGPGTSVPEQFF.

This clonotype was found many times. The genes are TRBV2 and TRBJ2-1; tentatively, D is TRBD2 (5 bases). The length of the CDR3 is 15 residues. Germline V gene lookup returns CDR1 SNHLY and CDR2 FYNNEI. Deletions cut 5 bases from V and 0 bases from J, with 11 bases between. The chain's CDR3 is CASSLERSSYNEQFF. The CDR3 nucleotides read TGTGCCAGCAGTCTCGAGCGGAGCTCCTACAATGAGCAGTTCTTC.

V usage is TRBV20-1 and J usage is TRBJ2-2, with D unresolved. Germline CDR1 DFQATT, CDR2 SNEGSKA (reference sequence). The CDR3 totals 14 residues. The ends were cut back, 5 bases at V and 6 bases at J, with 16 bases in the middle. The CDR3 is CSASRAIGSGELFF. CDR3 DNA sequence: TGCAGTGCTTCACGGGCCATCGGGTCCGGGGAGCTGTTTTTT.

The V call is TRBV30, the J call TRBJ2-3; D call uncertain. The V gene's germline CDR1 is GTSNPN and CDR2 SVGIG (reference sequence). Deletions cut 3 bases from V and 9 bases from J, with 16 bases between. The CDR3 extends over 13 amino acids. The CDR3 DNA reads as TGTGCCTGGAGCCCATGGAAAGGTGGAACGCAGTATTTT. This sequence encodes CAWSPWKGGTQYF.

The table lists this clonotype with a few counts. The V gene is TRBV6-2 or TRBV6-3, the J gene TRBJ1-6; 12 bases fit TRBD1. This CDR3 has 15 amino acids. After removal of 2 bases from V and 7 bases from J, the junction contained 0 bases not matched to a gene. Germline values: CDR1 MNHEY, CDR2 SVGEGT. For the CDR3, the DNA is TGTGCCAGCAGTTACGGGACAGGGGGCAATTCACCCCTCCACTTT. Translation: CASSYGTGGNSPLHF.

This clonotype has just a few counts. The rearrangement joins TRBV29-1 to TRBJ2-5; D is ambiguous. The V gene lost 6 bases and the J gene lost 0 bases, with 11 bases spanning the gap. The CDR3 is made up of 13 amino acids. Germline-derived CDR1 and CDR2 are SQVTM and ANQGSEA. DNA for the CDR3: TGCAGCGTACGCGGCCTGTACCAAGAGACCCAGTACTTC. This sequence encodes CSVRGLYQETQYF.

This clonotype has just a few counts. This chain links TRBV20-1 with TRBJ2-7, with a possible D match to TRBD1 (5 bases). Germline V gene data show CDR1 as DFQATT and CDR2 as SNEGSKA (reference sequence). Trimming removed 1 base from V and 2 bases from J, with 6 bases in between. The CDR3 has 12 residues. This CDR3 reads CSARVQAYEQYF. The CDR3 nucleotides read TGCAGTGCTAGAGTACAGGCCTACGAGCAGTACTTC.

The chain carries TRBV4-3 and TRBJ1-2, with D maybe TRBD1 (6 bases). V was trimmed by 0 bases and J by 7 bases, leaving 15 bases between them. Per the germline V gene, CDR1 is LGHNA and CDR2 is YSLEER. This CDR3 contains 15 residues. As DNA, the CDR3 is TGCGCCAGCAGCCAAGATCACTCAGGGGCCGGTGGCTACACCTTC. Residues: CASSQDHSGAGGYTF.

This clonotype was counted a few times. V usage is TRBV6-5 and J usage is TRBJ2-7; the D gene is possibly TRBD1 (6 bases). Germline assignment: CDR1 MNHEY and CDR2 SVGAGI. This CDR3 has 15 residues. The V and J ends lost 2 bases and 0 bases respectively, with 11 bases between them. DNA for the CDR3: TGTGCCAGCAGTTACCGGTCAGGGGCCTCCTACGAGCAGTACTTC. Translating it yields CASSYRSGASYEQYF.

The genes are TRBV28 and TRBJ1-2; 9 bases match TRBD1. This CDR3 is built from 14 residues. Germline CDR1 is MDHEN and CDR2 is SYDVKM. V lost 3 bases and J lost 8; bases outside the gene matches: 7. CDR3 sequence (DNA): TGTGCCAGCAGTTTGACAGGGGGTACTTGGGGCTACACCTTC. Translating gives CASSLTGGTWGYTF.